One sample yielded the 21 T cell receptor beta chains listed below, sequenced in a study of regulatory T cells in long-lasting Graves disease. Sample time point: newly diagnosed GD, antithyroid drugs for less than 3 months. After RNA was extracted from PBMCs, the TCR library was made from it. Construction of the TCR beta libraries employed iRepertoire HTBI primers in conjunction with Arm-PCR of CDR3 regions. Each CDR3 protein gets one entry after TCRdb re-called the multiplex PCR reads with MiXCR. The data contain approximately 470,000 distinct CDR3 sequences, around 15% of them seen just once; the ten biggest clones take up 10% to 15%. This sample was shared with a second study, whose subject was T cells in Graves' hyperthyroidism and ophthalmopathy.

The specimen was peripheral blood mononuclear cells (PBMCs), collected at new diagnosis, from a patient treated with antithyroid drugs. The source of these receptors is a man aged 35 to 55 with Graves disease.

This clonotype appeared many times. The chain has TRBV20-1 and TRBJ2-1, with TRBD2 matching 11 bases. This CDR3 comprises 16 residues. The germline V gene encodes CDR1 DFQATT and CDR2 SNEGSKA (reference sequence). V gave up 3 bases and J gave up 4 bases; unmatched junction bases: 8. DNA for the CDR3: TGCAGTGCTAGGGGTAGCGGGAGGGCCGGTTACAATGAGCAGTTCTTC. Translating it yields CSARGSGRAGYNEQFF.

This clonotype appeared many times. This rearrangement joins TRBV5-1 to TRBJ2-3; 9 positions match TRBD2. The CDR3 is 15 residues long. V lost 4 bases to trimming and J lost 4 bases; unmatched junction nucleotides: 7. Germline assignment: CDR1 SGHRS and CDR2 YFSETQ. CDR3 region: CASSTQGTSPDTQYF. Here the CDR3 DNA reads TGCGCCAGCAGCACCCAGGGGACTAGCCCAGATACGCAGTATTTT.

This clonotype appeared a few times. The CDR3 is CASSLAAGTGELFF. The CDR3 DNA reads TGTGCCAGCAGTTTGGCGGCGGGGACCGGGGAGCTGTTTTTT. The V gene is TRBV12-3 or TRBV12-4, the J gene TRBJ2-2; D is perhaps TRBD2 (6 bases). The CDR3 has 14 residues. Trimming took 3 bases from V and 5 from J, leaving 10 bases between them.

Many counts were recorded for this clonotype. This rearrangement joins TRBV20-1 to TRBJ2-7, with D possibly matching TRBD2 (5 bases). Germline CDR1 DFQATT, CDR2 SNEGSKA (reference sequence). The length of the CDR3 is 11 residues. V was shortened by 6 bases and J by 6 bases, with 12 bases between the two germline ends. The chain's CDR3 is CSARGGREQYF. The DNA of the CDR3 is TGCAGTGCCCGTGGAGGTCGCGAGCAGTACTTC.

The CDR3 coding sequence is TGTGCCAGCGGCCACCCCTCCCCGGGCGGTTCCTACAATGAGCAGTTCTTC. Translated, it gives CASGHPSPGGSYNEQFF. This rearrangement joins TRBV2 to TRBJ2-1; D call uncertain. V was shortened by 8 bases and J by 1 base, with 21 bases between the two germline ends. Germline V gene lookup returns CDR1 SNHLY and CDR2 FYNNEI. The CDR3 length is 17 residues. Based on the CDR3 plus reference TRBV2 and TRBJ2-1, the full variable domain is EPEVTQTPSHQVTQMGQEVILRCVPISNHLYFYWYRQILGQKVEFLVSFYNNEISEKSEIFDDQFSVERPDGSNFTLKIRSTKLEDSAMYFCASGHPSPGGSYNEQFFGPGTRLTVL.

At least ten counts were recorded for this clonotype. This rearrangement joins TRBV20-1 to TRBJ2-7; TRBD1 matches 9 bases. Looked up from germline, CDR1 is DFQATT and CDR2 is SNEGSKA (reference sequence). V lost 6 bases to trimming and J lost 5 bases; unmatched junction nucleotides: 8. CDR3 length: 13 residues. The CDR3 nucleotides are TGCAGTGCGCCGGGACAGGGAGGGGACGAGCAGTACTTC. Encoded protein: CSAPGQGGDEQYF.

In the case of this clonotype: A much larger clone lies one base from this, so it may be a read error. V gene TRBV12-3 or TRBV12-4 combines with J gene TRBJ2-3, with 10 bases fitting TRBD2. Trimming cost V 7 bases and J 0 bases; bases outside gene matches: 7. This CDR3 is built from 16 residues. DNA of the CDR3: TGTGCCAGCACGGGACTAGCGAGAACTAGCACAGATACGCAGTATTTT. Amino acids: CASTGLARTSTDTQYF.

This clonotype was counted a few times. One base away lies a much larger clone, so this may be a sequencing read error. The gene calls are TRBV6-1 and TRBJ2-7; D is uncertain. CDR3 size: 13 residues. The ends were cut back, 6 bases at V and 6 bases at J, with 15 bases in the middle. Germline V gene data show CDR1 as MNHNS and CDR2 as SASEGT. CDR3 DNA: TGTGCCAGCAGAGAATCAGCGTTCGCCGAGCAGTACTTC. It yields the protein CASRESAFAEQYF.

About this clonotype: Given a much more abundant clone one base away, this may be a read error. The V call is TRBV28, the J call TRBJ2-7; D may be TRBD2 (5 bases). From germline, CDR1 is MDHEN and CDR2 SYDVKM. The length of the CDR3 is 11 residues. The CDR3, as DNA: TGTGTCAGCATGGGAGACTACGAGCAGTACTTC. Protein product: CVSMGDYEQYF.

This clonotype was observed at least ten times. The chain combines TRBV7-9 with TRBJ1-1, with 8 bases lining up with TRBD1. Germline CDR1 SEHNR, CDR2 FQNEAQ (reference sequence). After removal of 6 bases from V and 6 bases from J, the junction contained 6 bases not matched to a gene. This CDR3 has 13 residues. The CDR3 protein is CASRQGAGAEAFF. For the CDR3, the DNA is TGTGCCAGCAGGCAGGGGGCTGGGGCTGAAGCTTTCTTT.

J is TRBJ1-1 and V is TRBV19; possible D gene TRBD1, 5 bases. Per germline, CDR1 LNHDA and CDR2 SQIVND (reference sequence). CDR3 length: 14 amino acids. V shed 10 bases and J shed 8 bases, with 23 bases lying between them. The CDR3 protein is CATRQGPERGEAFF. CDR3 DNA sequence: TGTGCCACTCGGCAGGGACCGGAGAGAGGGGAAGCTTTCTTT.

V gene TRBV29-1 combines with J gene TRBJ2-1; TRBD1 agrees at 7 bases. Looked up from germline, CDR1 is SQVTM and CDR2 is ANQGSEA. This CDR3 spans 15 amino acids. Trimming took 3 bases from V and 1 from J; bases not matched to a gene: 6. CDR3 sequence: CSVEPTGWSYNEQFF. DNA of the CDR3: TGCAGCGTTGAGCCGACAGGGTGGTCCTACAATGAGCAGTTCTTC.

This clonotype was counted at least ten times. V usage is TRBV3-1 and J usage is TRBJ2-1; 11 bases agree with TRBD2. The length of the CDR3 is 14 residues. The germline V gene encodes CDR1 LGHDT and CDR2 YNNKEL (reference sequence). V gave up 8 bases and J gave up 9 bases; unmatched junction bases: 9. CDR3 amino acids: CASGELAGEGEQFF. CDR3 DNA sequence: TGTGCCAGCGGGGAACTAGCGGGAGAGGGTGAGCAGTTCTTC.

Ten or more counts support this clonotype. The genes are TRBV6-1 and TRBJ1-4; no clear D. The V gene's germline CDR1 is MNHNS and CDR2 SASEGT. V was pared by 10 bases and J by 4 bases, with 16 bases between. This CDR3 is 14 amino acids long. The CDR3 DNA reads TGTGCCACCTCGGACTTCCCCCTTAATGAAAAACTGTTTTTT. Its protein product is CATSDFPLNEKLFF.

The V gene is TRBV27, the J gene TRBJ2-2, with 11 bases lining up with TRBD2. The CDR3 has 14 residues. Trimming took 7 bases from V and 7 from J; bases not matched to a gene: 5. CDR1 is MNHEY and CDR2 is SMNVEV in the germline V gene (reference sequence). CDR3 sequence reads: CASTLTSGIGELFF. The CDR3 DNA reads TGTGCCAGCACTCTGACTAGCGGGATCGGGGAGCTGTTTTTT.

This clonotype was seen at least ten times. The chain recombines TRBV2 with TRBJ2-7; a possible D gene is TRBD2 (6 bases). The CDR3 runs 13 residues. Between the trimmed V and J ends, which lost 6 bases and 3 bases, there was a span of 12 bases. From germline, CDR1 is SNHLY and CDR2 FYNNEI. CDR3 amino acids: CASRRDGSYEQYF. In DNA form, the CDR3 reads TGTGCCAGCAGACGGGACGGGAGCTACGAGCAGTACTTC.

This clonotype appeared many times. The rearrangement joins TRBV29-1 to TRBJ2-5, with 9 nucleotides matching TRBD2. The CDR3 consists of 14 residues. Germline CDR1 reads SQVTM; CDR2 reads ANQGSEA. The V gene end was trimmed by 1 base and the J gene end by 4 bases; junction bases not matched to a gene: 4. CDR3 nucleotide sequence: TGCAGCGTTGAAGGGGGACTAGCAGGAGAGACCCAGTACTTC. As protein: CSVEGGLAGETQYF.

The chain combines TRBV29-1 with TRBJ1-5; D not certain. CDR3 length: 11 residues. Germline assignment: CDR1 SQVTM and CDR2 ANQGSEA. V dropped 3 bases and J dropped 4 bases, with 4 bases sitting between them. This CDR3 reads CSVDINQPQHF. In nucleotides, the CDR3 is TGCAGCGTTGACATTAATCAGCCCCAGCATTTT.

The chain joins TRBV20-1 to TRBJ2-2; a weak D match, TRBD2 (6 bases). Trimming took off 0 bases at V and 5 bases at J, with 13 bases between the two ends. Germline CDR1 reads DFQATT; CDR2 reads SNEGSKA (reference sequence). This CDR3 has 15 residues. This CDR3 reads CSARDIAVGTGELFF. The CDR3 DNA is TGCAGTGCTAGAGATATAGCGGTCGGGACCGGGGAGCTGTTTTTT.

This clonotype turned up a few times. V and J are TRBV11-1 and TRBJ1-4; D is possibly TRBD1 (6 bases). V shed 4 bases and J shed 8 bases, with 14 bases lying between them. The CDR3 has 14 amino acids. The germline gives CDR1 SGHAT, CDR2 FQDESV (reference sequence). In DNA form, the CDR3 reads TGTGCCAGCAGCTCGGTTGGGACAATGGAAAAACTGTTTTTT. As protein: CASSSVGTMEKLFF.

DNA of the CDR3: TGCGCCAGCAGCCAAGATCCCGGGACTAGCGGCCACAATGAGCAGTTCTTC. Translated: CASSQDPGTSGHNEQFF. This chain links TRBV4-1 with TRBJ2-1; TRBD2 matches 11 bases. CDR1 and CDR2 from the germline V gene are MGHRA and YSYEKL. This CDR3 comprises 17 residues. V lost 0 bases to trimming and J lost 5 bases; unmatched junction nucleotides: 6.